The 28 T cell receptor beta chains below were found in one sample sequenced in a study of metastatic and nonmetastatic thyroid tumors. TCRdb recomputed clones from the PCR reads via MiXCR. The table records around 6,000 clones, around 27% of them present only once. Until they underwent thyroid surgery, no patient had received any treatment. The sample comprised adjacent normal tissue. Receptors originate from a female donor with papillary thyroid cancer or a benign thyroid nodule (not recorded which). Some clones in this sample may be carry-over from other donors' samples.

By share, this clone counts as medium-sized (0.01 to 0.1%). V is TRBV28 and J is TRBJ1-1; 7 nucleotides align to TRBD1. This CDR3 region has 12 residues. Germline values: CDR1 MDHEN, CDR2 SYDVKM. The junction had 3 bases not matched to a gene; V was cut back by 6 bases and J by 5 bases. The CDR3 here is CASRTGRTEAFF. CDR3 sequence (DNA): TGTGCCAGCAGGACAGGGAGGACTGAAGCTTTCTTT.

This clone has only a few counts. The chain couples TRBV20-1 to TRBJ1-2, with 7 bases identical to TRBD1. The CDR3 consists of 12 residues. With 3 bases clipped from V and 5 bases from J, the junction kept 3 bases outside the gene matches. Germline V CDR1 and CDR2: DFQATT, SNEGSKA (reference sequence). The CDR3 loop reads CSARWGQYGYTF. The CDR3 nucleotides are TGCAGTGCTAGGTGGGGACAGTATGGCTACACCTTC.

This clone ranks as medium-sized. The chain recombines TRBV28 with TRBJ2-3; D is perhaps TRBD2 (6 bases). Germline lookup yields CDR1 MDHEN and CDR2 SYDVKM. The CDR3 spans 15 residues. V was trimmed by 4 bases and J by 7 bases, leaving 18 bases between them. For the CDR3, the DNA is TGTGCCAGCAGTTCCCCGACTAGTAGCGTTAATACGCAGTATTTT. Amino acid sequence: CASSSPTSSVNTQYF.

This clone was counted a few times. V is TRBV27 and J is TRBJ2-7; possibly TRBD1 for D (6 bases). Germline-derived CDR1 and CDR2 are MNHEY and SMNVEV (reference sequence). The V end was cut by 6 bases, the J end by 4 bases, with 10 bases between. This CDR3 contains 12 residues. The CDR3 coding sequence is TGTGCCAGCAGACGCAGGGGTTACGAGCAGTACTTC. Translation: CASRRRGYEQYF.

J is TRBJ2-7 and V is TRBV12-3 or TRBV12-4, with D unclear. The CDR3 is 13 amino acids. The V end was cut by 5 bases, the J end by 5 bases, with 13 bases between. The CDR3 DNA follows: TGTGCCAGCAGTCTTGTAAGAAGAGACGAGCAGTACTTC. It codes for CASSLVRRDEQYF.

Comment on this clone: The CDR3 carries no conserved terminal phenylalanine or tryptophan, so it likely arises from a read error. The V and J genes are TRBV11-3 and TRBJ2-3; weak D call: TRBD2 (5 bases). This CDR3 spans 15 amino acids. CDR1 SGHNT and CDR2 YENEEA come from the germline V gene. Here the CDR3 DNA reads TGTGCCTGCAGCCCCGGACTGACAAACCCAGGTACGCAGTATTAT. Its translation is CACSPGLTNPGTQYY.

This chain uses TRBV7-2 with TRBJ2-5, with D possibly being TRBD2 (5 bases). Germline values: CDR1 SGHTA, CDR2 FQGNSA. This CDR3 region has 16 residues. V lost 2 bases and J lost 5, with 18 bases in between. CDR3 sequence (DNA): TGTGCCAGCAGCTTATTTTCGGGTCAGAGGAGGGAGACCCAGTACTTC. This translates into CASSLFSGQRRETQYF.

The chain recombines TRBV19 with TRBJ1-5, with 8 bases fitting TRBD1. Germline values: CDR1 LNHDA, CDR2 SQIVND (reference sequence). The CDR3 has 14 amino acids. The junction had 7 bases not matched to a gene; V was cut back by 10 bases and J by 2 bases. CDR3 nucleotides: TGTGCCACTACGACAGGGGAGGGCAATCAGCCCCAGCATTTT. Protein sequence: CATTTGEGNQPQHF.

This clone was picked up a small number of times. The V call is TRBV2, the J call TRBJ1-1; 8 nucleotides match TRBD1. The germline gives CDR1 SNHLY, CDR2 FYNNEI. The CDR3 extends over 14 amino acids. The V and J ends lost 5 bases and 5 bases, in that order; junction bases with no gene match: 7. CDR3 sequence (DNA): TGTGCCAGCAGTTTCGACAGGGGATCAACTGAAGCTTTCTTT. Protein: CASSFDRGSTEAFF.

This clone was seen a handful of times. The junction differs from germline at one of its ends, possibly a read error. The chain employs TRBV6-1 and TRBJ1-5, with 8 bases identical to TRBD1. Per the germline V gene, CDR1 is MNHNS and CDR2 is SASEGT. This CDR3 spans 17 amino acids. CDR3 in amino acids: CASSVGQGRYSNQHQHF. Here the CDR3 DNA reads TGTGCCAGCAGTGTCGGACAGGGTCGTTATAGCAATCAGCACCAGCATTTT.

This chain connects TRBV28 to TRBJ1-1; D gene unclear. The V end was cut by 3 bases, the J end by 4 bases, with 18 bases between. CDR3 length: 16 amino acids. Looked up from germline, CDR1 is MDHEN and CDR2 is SYDVKM. The CDR3 sequence: CASSFQPGIIGTEAFF. DNA for the CDR3: TGTGCCAGCAGTTTTCAGCCTGGGATAATAGGCACTGAAGCTTTCTTT. Variable domain in full (rest from reference TRBV28 and TRBJ1-1): DVKVTQSSRYLVKRTGEKVFLECVQDMDHENMFWYRQDPGLGLRLIYFSYDVKMKEKGDIPEGYSVSREKKERFSLILESASTNQTSMYLCASSFQPGIIGTEAFFGQGTRLTVV.

With regard to this clone: Other DNA sequences in this sample translate to the same CDR3. The chain carries TRBV28 and TRBJ1-2; TRBD1 is a possible D gene (6 bases). Germline assignment: CDR1 MDHEN and CDR2 SYDVKM. This CDR3 region has 13 residues. With 4 bases removed from V and 5 bases from J, the gap between germline ends came to 11 bases. The CDR3 protein is CASSSTGWYGYTF. The DNA of the CDR3 is TGTGCCAGCAGTTCAACAGGGTGGTATGGCTACACCTTC.

The CDR3 sequence is CASSPTSGRGNEQFF. The DNA of the CDR3 is TGTGCCAGCAGCCCCACTAGCGGGAGGGGGAATGAGCAGTTCTTC. V gene TRBV11-1 combines with J gene TRBJ2-1, with 13 nucleotides matching TRBD2. The CDR3 loop spans 15 amino acids. The trim removed 5 bases at V and 7 bases at J, leaving 5 bases unmatched. Germline CDR1 and CDR2: SGHAT and FQDESV (reference sequence).

The chain uses TRBV7-2 and TRBJ1-6; possible D gene TRBD1, 5 bases. Trimming shortened V by 7 bases and J by 9 bases, and 19 bases separated the two germline ends. The CDR3 has 15 amino acids. Germline loops: CDR1 SGHTA, CDR2 FQGNSA. The CDR3 region has the DNA TGTGCCAGCATCTTTGCGGCAGGGAACCCTTCACCCCTCCACTTT. It yields the protein CASIFAAGNPSPLHF.

This rearrangement joins TRBV28 to TRBJ2-7; D gene unclear. V was pared by 3 bases and J by 2 bases, with 5 bases between. The CDR3 runs to 12 residues. Per the germline V gene, CDR1 is MDHEN and CDR2 is SYDVKM. As DNA, the CDR3 is TGTGCCAGCAGTTTTAGGACCTACGAGCAGTACTTC. Translating gives CASSFRTYEQYF.

This clone turned up a few times. This chain's CDR3 is CASSDLLAGGARWEAFF. For the CDR3, the DNA is TGTGCCAGCAGTGATCTTCTGGCAGGGGGCGCAAGGTGGGAAGCTTTCTTT. The chain carries TRBV6-1 and TRBJ1-1, with TRBD1 matching over 8 bases. CDR3 length equals 17 residues. Per germline, CDR1 MNHNS and CDR2 SASEGT. Trimming at V came to 3 bases and at J to 8 bases, leaving 17 bases not matched to a gene.

This clone qualifies as medium-sized. The chain carries TRBV5-6 and TRBJ2-2; 8 nucleotides line up with TRBD1. Unmatched junction bases numbered 2, after V lost 3 bases and J lost 1 base. The germline CDR1 and CDR2 sequences are SGHDT and YYEEEE. The CDR3 extends over 15 amino acids. In DNA form, the CDR3 reads TGTGCCAGCAGCTCTGACAGGGGGAACACCGGGGAGCTGTTTTTT. Translated: CASSSDRGNTGELFF.

Only a few counts were recorded for this clone. The rearrangement uses TRBV12-5 and TRBJ2-7, with 8 bases identical to TRBD2. This CDR3 region has 14 residues. Unmatched junction bases numbered 8, after V lost 4 bases and J lost 6 bases. Germline CDR1 reads LGHNT; CDR2 reads FRNRAP. CDR3 DNA sequence: TGTGCTAGTGGTTCGAGCGGGAGCGGGGTCGAGCAGTACTTC. It yields the protein CASGSSGSGVEQYF.

In its sample, this clone was seen a few times. The chain employs TRBV27 and TRBJ1-2, with D uncertain. V gave up 6 bases and J gave up 3 bases, with 17 bases separating them. CDR3 size: 15 residues. The germline gives CDR1 MNHEY, CDR2 SMNVEV (reference sequence). CDR3 in amino acids: CASSLTGLGYYGYTF. CDR3 coding DNA: TGTGCCAGCAGCTTGACGGGATTGGGTTACTATGGCTACACCTTC.

Only a few counts were recorded for this clone. The CDR3 sequence is CASSYDSGTGELFF. The CDR3 nucleotides read TGTGCCAGCAGTTACGACAGTGGAACCGGGGAGCTGTTTTTT. The chain joins TRBV6-5 to TRBJ2-2, with D perhaps matching TRBD1 (5 bases). Germline-derived CDR1 and CDR2 are MNHEY and SVGAGI. The length of the CDR3 is 14 residues. V was shortened by 2 bases and J by 5 bases, with 9 bases between the two germline ends.

This clone was observed a few times. Its ends do not fully match the called genes, so a read error is possible. V and J are TRBV6-4 and TRBJ2-3; D is possibly TRBD1 (6 bases). There are 16 residues in the CDR3. Germline assignment: CDR1 MRHNA and CDR2 SNTAGT. This CDR3 is CASSYSPSTGADTQYF. CDR3 nucleotides: TGTGCCAGCAGTTACTCACCATCGACAGGCGCAGATACGCAGTATTTT.

This clone is termed medium-sized. The gene calls are TRBV6-1 and TRBJ1-4; possibly TRBD1 for D (5 bases). The CDR3 loop spans 14 amino acids. Germline V CDR1 and CDR2: MNHNS, SASEGT. V dropped 6 bases and J dropped 3 bases, with 11 bases sitting between them. The CDR3 coding sequence is TGTGCCAGCAGAAACCAGGGATCTAATGAAAAACTGTTTTTT. Its protein product is CASRNQGSNEKLFF.

The rearrangement uses TRBV19 and TRBJ2-3; TRBD2 agrees at 13 bases. Germline CDR1 reads LNHDA; CDR2 reads SQIVND (reference sequence). V lost 0 bases, J lost 5 bases, and 8 bases stayed unmatched. The CDR3 runs to 18 residues. The CDR3 here is CASSIDFRTSGSGDTQYF. The DNA for the CDR3 is TGTGCCAGTAGTATAGATTTCCGGACTAGCGGGAGCGGAGATACGCAGTATTTT.

This clone is categorized as large (0.1 to 1%). The genes are TRBV6-1 and TRBJ2-7, with TRBD2 matching 7 bases. With 5 bases clipped from V and 4 bases from J, the junction kept 8 bases outside the gene matches. The CDR3 sequence is 14 residues long. Germline CDR1 is MNHNS and CDR2 is SASEGT. The CDR3 DNA sequence: TGTGCCAGCAGTCCCACCGGCGGGAGTTACGAGCAGTACTTC. As protein: CASSPTGGSYEQYF.

V is TRBV7-8 and J is TRBJ1-2; D is uncertain. CDR1 SGHVS and CDR2 FQNEAQ come from the germline V gene. The CDR3 is 12 amino acids. Trimming cost V 5 bases and J 5 bases, with 9 bases left between them. CDR3: CASSPRRYGYTF. DNA for the CDR3: TGTGCCAGCAGCCCTAGGAGGTATGGCTACACCTTC.

The chain employs TRBV7-2 and TRBJ2-7, with unresolved D. The germline V gene encodes CDR1 SGHTA and CDR2 FQGNSA. V was clipped by 1 base and J by 5 bases, with 12 bases between them. The CDR3 runs 14 residues. The CDR3: CASSLDMGINEQYV. Written as DNA, the CDR3 is TGTGCCAGCAGCTTAGACATGGGTATTAACGAGCAGTACGTC.

In its sample, this clone ranks as medium-sized. The chain has TRBV5-1 and TRBJ1-1; unclear D gene. The CDR3 is 13 amino acids. Germline CDR1 SGHRS, CDR2 YFSETQ. The V end lost 5 bases, the J end lost 7 bases, and 15 bases lay between the germline ends. The CDR3 here is CASSVGGEVEAFF. The DNA of the CDR3 is TGCGCCAGCAGTGTCGGTGGGGAAGTTGAAGCTTTCTTT.

The chain employs TRBV28 and TRBJ2-3; 9 nucleotides agree with TRBD2. This CDR3 contains 16 residues. CDR1 and CDR2 (germline): MDHEN, SYDVKM. V dropped 6 bases and J dropped 1; count of bases not matched to a gene: 8. CDR3: CASSGLAGSRTDTQYF. CDR3 nucleotides: TGTGCCAGCAGCGGTCTAGCGGGGTCCCGCACAGATACGCAGTATTTT. Together with reference TRBV28 and TRBJ2-3, the CDR3 gives the full variable domain: DVKVTQSSRYLVKRTGEKVFLECVQDMDHENMFWYRQDPGLGLRLIYFSYDVKMKEKGDIPEGYSVSREKKERFSLILESASTNQTSMYLCASSGLAGSRTDTQYFGPGTRLTVL.